This section outlines one T cell receptor (beta chain) sequence together with its context. Its cognate antigen is unknown. This sample stems from a study of blood T cells in healthy people across ages. Study-wide results and limits: Older age went with lower TCR beta diversity per million T cells, in a roughly linear way.

The use of a sample-barcoded 5' primer and a J-beta primer mix characterized a second PCR of roughly 7 to 11 cycles. TCRdb re-analysed the 5' RACE reads in MiXCR, keeping a single row per CDR3 protein. The repertoire has around 1,600,000 distinct CDR3 sequences, approximately 42% of them found once; the top ten carry about 4%. Trimming removed 3 bases from V and 11 bases from J; junction bases left unmatched: 17. The germline gives CDR1 MNHEY, CDR2 SVGEGT. CDR3 length: 16 residues. The chain joins TRBV6-2 or TRBV6-3 to TRBJ2-5; TRBD2 matches at 8 bases. This TCR came from a woman in her late teens or twenties in good health. The specimen sequenced was blood. This CDR3 reads CASSYPGLDVHNEQYF. CDR3 in DNA: TGTGCCAGCAGTTATCCGGGACTAGATGTCCACAATGAGCAGTACTTC.